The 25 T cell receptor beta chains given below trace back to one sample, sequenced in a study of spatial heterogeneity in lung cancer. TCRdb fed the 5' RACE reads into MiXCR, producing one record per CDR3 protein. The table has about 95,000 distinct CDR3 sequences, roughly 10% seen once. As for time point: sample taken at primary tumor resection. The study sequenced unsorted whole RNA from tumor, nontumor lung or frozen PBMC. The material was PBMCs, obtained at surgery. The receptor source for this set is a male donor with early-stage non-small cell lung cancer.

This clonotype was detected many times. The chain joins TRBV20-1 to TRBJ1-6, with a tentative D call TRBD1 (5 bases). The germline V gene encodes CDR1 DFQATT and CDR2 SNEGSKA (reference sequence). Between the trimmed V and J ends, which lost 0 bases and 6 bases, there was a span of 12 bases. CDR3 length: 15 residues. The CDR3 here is CSAREARGVNSPLHF. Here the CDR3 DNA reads TGCAGTGCTAGAGAAGCGAGGGGAGTTAATTCACCCCTCCACTTT.

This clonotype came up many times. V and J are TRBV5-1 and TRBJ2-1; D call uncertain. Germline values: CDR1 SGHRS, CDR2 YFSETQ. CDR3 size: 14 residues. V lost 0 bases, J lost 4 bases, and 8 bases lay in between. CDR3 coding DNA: TGCGCCAGCAGCTTGGAGAACAGTTACAATGAGCAGTTCTTC. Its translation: CASSLENSYNEQFF.

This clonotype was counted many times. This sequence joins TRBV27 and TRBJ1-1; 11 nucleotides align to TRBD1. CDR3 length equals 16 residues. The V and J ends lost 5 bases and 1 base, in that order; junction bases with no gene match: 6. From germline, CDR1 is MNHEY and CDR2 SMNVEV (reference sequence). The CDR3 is CASSPRTGGGNTEAFF. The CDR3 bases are TGTGCCAGCAGTCCTCGGACAGGGGGCGGGAACACTGAAGCTTTCTTT.

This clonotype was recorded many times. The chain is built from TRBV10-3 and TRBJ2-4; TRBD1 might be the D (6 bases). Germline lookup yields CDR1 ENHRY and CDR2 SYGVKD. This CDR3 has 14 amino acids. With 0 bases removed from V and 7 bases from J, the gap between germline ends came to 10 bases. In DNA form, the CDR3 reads TGTGCCATCAGTGAGTCTTTGGACAGCAACATTCAGTACTTC. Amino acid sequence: CAISESLDSNIQYF.

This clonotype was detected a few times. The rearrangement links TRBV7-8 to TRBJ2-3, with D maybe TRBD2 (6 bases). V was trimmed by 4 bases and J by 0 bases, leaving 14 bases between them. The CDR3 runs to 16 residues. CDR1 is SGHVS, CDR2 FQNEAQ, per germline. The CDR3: CASSSPVGTSTDTQYF. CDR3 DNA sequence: TGTGCCAGCAGCTCCCCGGTTGGGACTAGCACAGATACGCAGTATTTT.

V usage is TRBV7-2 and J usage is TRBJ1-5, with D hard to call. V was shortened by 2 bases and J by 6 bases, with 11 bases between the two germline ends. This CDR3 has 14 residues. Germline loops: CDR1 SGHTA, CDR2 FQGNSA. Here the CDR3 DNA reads TGTGCCAGCAGCTTAAACCTCCCCGCTCAGCCCCAGCATTTT. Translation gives CASSLNLPAQPQHF.

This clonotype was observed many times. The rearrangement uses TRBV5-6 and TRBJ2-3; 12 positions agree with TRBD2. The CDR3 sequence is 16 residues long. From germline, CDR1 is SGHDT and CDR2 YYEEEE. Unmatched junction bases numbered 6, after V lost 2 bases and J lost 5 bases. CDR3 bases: TGTGCCAGCAGCTTAAATCCGGGACTAGCGGGAGATACGCAGTATTTT. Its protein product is CASSLNPGLAGDTQYF.

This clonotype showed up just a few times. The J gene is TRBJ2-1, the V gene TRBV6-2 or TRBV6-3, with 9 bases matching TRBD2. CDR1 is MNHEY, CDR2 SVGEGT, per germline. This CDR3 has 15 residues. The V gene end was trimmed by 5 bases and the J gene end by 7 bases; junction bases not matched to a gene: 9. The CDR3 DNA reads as TGTGCCAGCAGTGCCAGCGGGGGGCATGTTAATGAGCAGTTCTTC. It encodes CASSASGGHVNEQFF.

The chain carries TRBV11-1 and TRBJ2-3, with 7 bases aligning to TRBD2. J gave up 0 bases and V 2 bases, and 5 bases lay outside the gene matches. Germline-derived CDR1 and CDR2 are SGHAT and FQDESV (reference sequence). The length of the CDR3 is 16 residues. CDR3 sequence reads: CASSLQVAGSTDTQYF. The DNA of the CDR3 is TGTGCCAGCAGCTTACAAGTAGCGGGTAGCACAGATACGCAGTATTTT.

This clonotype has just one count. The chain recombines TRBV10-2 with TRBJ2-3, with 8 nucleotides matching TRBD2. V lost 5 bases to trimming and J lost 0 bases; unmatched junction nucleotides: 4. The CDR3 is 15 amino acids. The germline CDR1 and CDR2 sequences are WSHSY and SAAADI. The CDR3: CASSYSGASTDTQYF. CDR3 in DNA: TGCGCCAGCAGTTATAGCGGGGCTAGCACAGATACGCAGTATTTT.

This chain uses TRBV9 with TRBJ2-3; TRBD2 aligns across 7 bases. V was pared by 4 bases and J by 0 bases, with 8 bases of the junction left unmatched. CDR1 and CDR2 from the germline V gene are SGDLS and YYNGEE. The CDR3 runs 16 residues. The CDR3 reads CASSPRGAGSTDTQYF. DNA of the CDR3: TGTGCCAGCAGCCCCCGAGGAGCGGGGAGCACAGATACGCAGTATTTT. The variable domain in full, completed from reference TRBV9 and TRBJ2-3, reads DSGVTQTPKHLITATGQRVTLRCSPRSGDLSVYWYQQSLDQGLQFLIQYYNGEERAKGNILERFSAQQFPDLHSELNLSSLELGDSALYFCASSPRGAGSTDTQYFGPGTRLTVL.

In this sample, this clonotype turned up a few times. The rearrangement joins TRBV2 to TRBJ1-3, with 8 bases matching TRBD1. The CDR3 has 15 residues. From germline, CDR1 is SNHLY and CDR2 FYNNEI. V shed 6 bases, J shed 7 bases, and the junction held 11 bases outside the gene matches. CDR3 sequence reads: CASRAGQGIGNTIYF. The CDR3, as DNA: TGTGCCAGCAGGGCCGGACAGGGAATTGGCAACACCATATATTTT.

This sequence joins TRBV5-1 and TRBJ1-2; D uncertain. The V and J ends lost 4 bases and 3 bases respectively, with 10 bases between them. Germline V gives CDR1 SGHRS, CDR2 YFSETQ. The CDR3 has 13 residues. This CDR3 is CASSRGSDYGYTF. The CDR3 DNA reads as TGCGCCAGCAGCCGAGGATCCGACTATGGCTACACCTTC. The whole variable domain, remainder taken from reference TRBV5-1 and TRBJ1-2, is KAGVTQTPRYLIKTRGQQVTLSCSPISGHRSVSWYQQTPGQGLQFLFEYFSETQRNKGNFPGRFSGRQFSNSRSEMNVSTLELGDSALYLCASSRGSDYGYTFGSGTRLTVV.

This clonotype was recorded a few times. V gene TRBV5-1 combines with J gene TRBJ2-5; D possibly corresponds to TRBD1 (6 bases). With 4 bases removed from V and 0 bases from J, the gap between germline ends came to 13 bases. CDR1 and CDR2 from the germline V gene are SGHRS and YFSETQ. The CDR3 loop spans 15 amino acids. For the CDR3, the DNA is TGCGCCAGCAGCCACGGGACATCGTACCAAGAGACCCAGTACTTC. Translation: CASSHGTSYQETQYF. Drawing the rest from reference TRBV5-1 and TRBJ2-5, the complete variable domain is KAGVTQTPRYLIKTRGQQVTLSCSPISGHRSVSWYQQTPGQGLQFLFEYFSETQRNKGNFPGRFSGRQFSNSRSEMNVSTLELGDSALYLCASSHGTSYQETQYFGPGTRLLVL.

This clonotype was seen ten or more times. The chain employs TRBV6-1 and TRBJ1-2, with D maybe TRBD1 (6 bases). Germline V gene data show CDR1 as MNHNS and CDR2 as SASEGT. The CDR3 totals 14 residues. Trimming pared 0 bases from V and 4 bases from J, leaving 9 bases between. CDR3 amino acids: CASSEATGAYGYTF. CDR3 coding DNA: TGTGCCAGCAGTGAAGCGACAGGAGCCTATGGCTACACCTTC.

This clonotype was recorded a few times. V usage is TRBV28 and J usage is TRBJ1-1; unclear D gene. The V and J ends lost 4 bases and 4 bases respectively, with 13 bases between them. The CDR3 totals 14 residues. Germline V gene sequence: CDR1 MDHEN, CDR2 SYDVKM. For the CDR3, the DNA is TGTGCCAGCAGTTCCGGACCCTGGGGCACTGAAGCTTTCTTT. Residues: CASSSGPWGTEAFF.

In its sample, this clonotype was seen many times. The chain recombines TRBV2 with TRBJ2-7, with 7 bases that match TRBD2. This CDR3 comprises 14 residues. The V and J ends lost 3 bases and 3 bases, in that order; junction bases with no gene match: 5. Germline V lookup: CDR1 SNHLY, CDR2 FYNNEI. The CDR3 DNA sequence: TGTGCCAGCAGTGACAGGGAGGGTTACTACGAGCAGTACTTC. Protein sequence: CASSDREGYYEQYF.

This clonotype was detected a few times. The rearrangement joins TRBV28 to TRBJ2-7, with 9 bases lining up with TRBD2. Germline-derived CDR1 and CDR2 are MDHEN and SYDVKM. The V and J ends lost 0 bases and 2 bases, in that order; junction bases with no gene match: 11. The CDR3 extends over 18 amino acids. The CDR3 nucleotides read TGTGCCAGCAGTTTATGGCAGGGAGGGGTAGCGGGAGCCTACGAGCAGTACTTC. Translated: CASSLWQGGVAGAYEQYF.

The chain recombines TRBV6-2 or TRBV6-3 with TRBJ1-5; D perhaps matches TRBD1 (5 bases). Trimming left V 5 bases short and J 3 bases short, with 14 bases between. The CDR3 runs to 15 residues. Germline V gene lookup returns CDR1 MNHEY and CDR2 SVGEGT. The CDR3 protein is CASSTPGGINQPQHF. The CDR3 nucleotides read TGTGCCAGCAGTACCCCTGGGGGAATCAATCAGCCCCAGCATTTT.

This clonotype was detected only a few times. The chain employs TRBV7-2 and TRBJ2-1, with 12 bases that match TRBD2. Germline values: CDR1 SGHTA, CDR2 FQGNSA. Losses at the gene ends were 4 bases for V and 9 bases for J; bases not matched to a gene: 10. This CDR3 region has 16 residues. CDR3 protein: CASSSPSGGAGGEQFF. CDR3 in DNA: TGTGCCAGCAGCTCCCCTAGCGGGGGGGCCGGCGGTGAGCAGTTCTTC.

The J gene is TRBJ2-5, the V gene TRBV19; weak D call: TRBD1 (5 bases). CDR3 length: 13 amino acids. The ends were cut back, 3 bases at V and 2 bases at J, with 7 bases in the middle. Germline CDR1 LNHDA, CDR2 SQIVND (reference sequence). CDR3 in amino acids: CASSIQGQETQYF. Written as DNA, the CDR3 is TGTGCCAGTAGTATCCAGGGACAAGAGACCCAGTACTTC.

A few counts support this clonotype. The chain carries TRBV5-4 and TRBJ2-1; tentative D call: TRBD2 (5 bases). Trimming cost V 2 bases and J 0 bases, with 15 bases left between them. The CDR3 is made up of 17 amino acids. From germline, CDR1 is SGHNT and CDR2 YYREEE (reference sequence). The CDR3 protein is CASSFTFSAGSYNEQFF. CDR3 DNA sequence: TGTGCCAGCAGCTTCACCTTTTCGGCGGGCTCCTACAATGAGCAGTTCTTC.

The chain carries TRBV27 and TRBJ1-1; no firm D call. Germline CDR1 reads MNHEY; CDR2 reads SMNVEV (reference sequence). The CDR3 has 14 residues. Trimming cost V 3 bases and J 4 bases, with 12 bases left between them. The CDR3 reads CASSFGVMGTEAFF. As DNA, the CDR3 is TGTGCCAGCAGTTTCGGAGTAATGGGCACTGAAGCTTTCTTT.

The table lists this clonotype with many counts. DNA for the CDR3: TGCAGTGCTAGGGAGTTCCAAGAGACCCAGTACTTC. Encoded protein: CSAREFQETQYF. The V and J genes are TRBV20-1 and TRBJ2-5; no clear D gene. Germline V lookup: CDR1 DFQATT, CDR2 SNEGSKA (reference sequence). The CDR3 length is 12 residues. Trimming left V 3 bases short and J 1 base short, with 6 bases between.

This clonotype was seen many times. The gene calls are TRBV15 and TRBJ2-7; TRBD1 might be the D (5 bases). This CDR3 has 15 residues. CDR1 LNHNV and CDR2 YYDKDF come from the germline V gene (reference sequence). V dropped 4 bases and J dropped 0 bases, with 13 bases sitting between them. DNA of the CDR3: TGTGCCACCAGCACGGGTGCAGACAGCTCCTACGAGCAGTACTTC. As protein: CATSTGADSSYEQYF.